A selection of T cell receptor beta chains follows, all from one sample in a study of T cells in Graves' hyperthyroidism and ophthalmopathy. TCRdb passed the multiplex PCR reads through MiXCR, listing each CDR3 protein once. Found here are a few hundred thousand distinct CDR3 sequences, more than 15% of them singletons; the top ten hold 14%. Sequencing input: blood. The receptors derive from a woman between 18 and 29 years old with Graves' hyperthyroidism. Each CDR3 is given with its conserved first and last residue. Each record gives: D gene, J gene, V gene, clone size, CDR3 DNA, CDR3 protein. D genes are given only for firm matches. Clone size is given for some rows only: seen once, a few or many times, or a class if the clone is expanded.

NA TRBJ1-1 TRBV6-2/TRBV6-3 few TGTGCCAGCAGGGACGGAATTGAAGCTTTCTTT CASRDGIEAFF
NA TRBJ2-3 TRBV7-9 few TGTGCCAGCAGCTTAATTCGAAATACGCAGTATTTT CASSLIRNTQYF
TRBD1 TRBJ1-1 TRBV3-1 NA TGTGCCAGCAGCCAGCGGACAGGGGGCCGAACACTGGTGGCTTTCTTT CASSQRTGGRTLVAFF
NA TRBJ2-4 TRBV28 many TGTGCCAGCAGTTCGGGCCCTATAAACATTCAGTACTTC CASSSGPINIQYF
TRBD2 TRBJ2-1 TRBV7-9 NA TGTGCCAGCAGCGAAACCGGGACTAGCGTGGTTGAGCAGTTCTTC CASSETGTSVVEQFF
TRBD1 TRBJ2-7 TRBV6-6 many TGTGCCAGCAGTTACCGTGACAGGGGCACCGAGCAGTACTTC CASSYRDRGTEQYF
TRBD2 TRBJ2-1 TRBV7-3 many TGTGCCAGCAGCCCCCACAGGGGACTAGCCAATGAGCAGTTCTTC CASSPHRGLANEQFF
NA TRBJ1-1 TRBV29-1 few TGCAGCGTTAGGCAGGGTGAAGCTTTCTTT CSVRQGEAFF
NA TRBJ1-5 TRBV28 few TGTGCCAGCAGCCCAAGGGTCCCAGAGAATCAGCCCCAGCATTTT CASSPRVPENQPQHF
NA TRBJ2-2 TRBV18 NA TGTGCCAACTCACAATCGAACACCGGGGAGCTGTTTTTT CANSQSNTGELFF
NA TRBJ2-7 TRBV20-1 NA TGCAGTGCTAGAGATCTGGAACAGGCAGACGAGCAGTACTTC CSARDLEQADEQYF
TRBD1 TRBJ2-1 TRBV7-9 many TGTGCCAGCAGTTCCGACAGGGGGCGAACCTACAATGAGCAGTTCTTC CASSSDRGRTYNEQFF
NA TRBJ2-4 TRBV27 NA TGTGCCAGCAGACTGAGGGGAAACATTCAGTACTTC CASRLRGNIQYF
NA TRBJ2-3 TRBV7-2 NA TGTGCCAGCAGCCGCCTGGGGAGCGCAGATACGCAGTATTTT CASSRLGSADTQYF
NA TRBJ1-5 TRBV7-8 many TGTGCCAGCAGACCCCCGGGCGACGTCGATCAGCCCCAGCATTTT CASRPPGDVDQPQHF